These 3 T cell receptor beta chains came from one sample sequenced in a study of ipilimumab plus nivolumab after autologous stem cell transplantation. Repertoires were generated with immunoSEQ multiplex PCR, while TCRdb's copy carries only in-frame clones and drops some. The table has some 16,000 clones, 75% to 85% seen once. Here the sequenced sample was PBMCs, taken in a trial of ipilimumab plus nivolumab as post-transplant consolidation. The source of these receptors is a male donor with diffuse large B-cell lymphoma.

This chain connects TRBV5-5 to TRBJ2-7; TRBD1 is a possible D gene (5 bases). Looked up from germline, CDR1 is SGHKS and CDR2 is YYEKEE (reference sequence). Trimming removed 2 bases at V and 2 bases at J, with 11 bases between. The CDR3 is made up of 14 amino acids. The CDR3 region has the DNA TGTGCCAGCAGCTTATCAGGGTCGGCCTACGAGCAGTACTTC. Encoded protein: CASSLSGSAYEQYF.

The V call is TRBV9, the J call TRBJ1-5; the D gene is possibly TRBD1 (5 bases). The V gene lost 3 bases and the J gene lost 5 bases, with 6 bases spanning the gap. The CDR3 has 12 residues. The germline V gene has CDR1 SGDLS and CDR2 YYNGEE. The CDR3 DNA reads TGTGCCAGCAGCGGAGGGGATCAGCCCCAGCATTTT. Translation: CASSGGDQPQHF.

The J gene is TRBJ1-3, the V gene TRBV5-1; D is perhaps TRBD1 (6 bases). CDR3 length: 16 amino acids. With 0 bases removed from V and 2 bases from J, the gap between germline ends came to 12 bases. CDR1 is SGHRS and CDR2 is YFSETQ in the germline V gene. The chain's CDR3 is CASSLEGGNTGNTIYF. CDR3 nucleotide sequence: TGCGCCAGCAGCTTGGAAGGGGGGAATACTGGAAACACCATATATTTT.